The clone carrying this TCR beta chain has ten or more counts. This sample stems from a study of T cells after yellow fever vaccination. Via MiXCR, TCRdb re-called the 5' RACE reads, giving one row per CDR3 protein. The sample consists of more than 90,000 distinct CDR3 sequences, about 7% of them appearing once. Germline CDR1 and CDR2: SGDLS and YYNGEE. This CDR3 contains 14 residues. V was clipped by 4 bases and J by 4 bases; unmatched bases: 3. The TCR originated in a man younger than 35 who received the YFV17D yellow fever vaccine. Sequencing was performed on CD4+ T cells sorted from PBMCs, taken 45 days after the first yellow fever vaccination. The gene calls are TRBV9 and TRBJ1-4; the match to TRBD1 covers 8 bases. This CDR3 reads CASSPGQGNEKLFF. The CDR3 nucleotides are TGTGCCAGCAGCCCTGGACAGGGTAATGAAAAACTGTTTTTT.